This T cell receptor (beta chain) was documented in a study of T-cell reconstitution after alpha-beta-depleted transplantation in children. This clonotype was seen at least ten times. A junction boundary mismatches the germline segment, possibly from a read error. The CDR3 totals 16 residues. The germline V gene encodes CDR1 SGHRS and CDR2 YFSETQ. TCRbeta library construction was performed incorporating unique molecular identifiers. TCRdb reprocessed the PCR reads via MiXCR and lists one record per CDR3 protein. This table has hundreds of thousands of distinct CDR3 sequences, about 11% appearing once.

The sequence derives from a human donor who donated a stem cell graft to a child with acute myeloid leukemia. V is TRBV5-1 and J is TRBJ2-1, with TRBD2 identical over 11 bases. The sample consisted of PBMCs from the stem cell graft donor, taken from the stem cell graft. CDR3 region: CASSLALAGGYNEQFF. DNA for the CDR3: TGTGCCAGCAGTTTAGCTCTAGCGGGAGGCTACAATGAGCAGTTCTTC.